This TCR beta chain derives from a study of blood T cell repertoires in COVID-19. Study-wide context: T cells, B-cell-depleted T cells, or PBMCs supplied cDNA or gDNA.

Germline-derived CDR1 and CDR2 are SGHKS and YYEKEE (reference sequence). Trimming removed 2 bases at V and 4 bases at J, with 4 bases between. CDR3 size: 12 residues. As processed by the authors: By means of reference gene primer amplification, nucleated cell counts were estimated. Method: immunoSEQ multiplex PCR; TCRdb's copy keeps in-frame clones and lacks some. V, J and clone size derive from that table, while D and trimming were established from the DNA sequence. In the table there are under 250,000 clones, more than 75% of which are singletons. Source material: peripheral blood. V is TRBV5-5 and J is TRBJ2-1, with D unresolved. The source is a man aged 45-65 years with COVID-19, enrolled during active disease. The CDR3 region is CASSLSYNEQFF. CDR3 DNA: TGTGCCAGCAGCTTATCGTACAATGAGCAGTTCTTC. The whole variable domain, remainder taken from reference TRBV5-5 and TRBJ2-1, is DAGVTQSPTHLIKTRGQQVTLRCSPISGHKSVSWYQQVLGQGPQFIFQYYEKEERGRGNFPDRFSARQFPNYSSELNVNALLLGDSALYLCASSLSYNEQFFGPGTRLTVL.